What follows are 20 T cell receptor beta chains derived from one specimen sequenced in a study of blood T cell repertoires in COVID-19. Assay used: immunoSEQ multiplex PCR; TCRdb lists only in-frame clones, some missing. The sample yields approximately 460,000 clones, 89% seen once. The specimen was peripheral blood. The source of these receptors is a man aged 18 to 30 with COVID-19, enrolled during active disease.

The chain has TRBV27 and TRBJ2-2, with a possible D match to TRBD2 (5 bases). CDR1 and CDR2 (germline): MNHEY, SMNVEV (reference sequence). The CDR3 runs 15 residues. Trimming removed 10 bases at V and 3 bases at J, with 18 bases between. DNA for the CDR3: TGTGCCAACGGGAACGCGAGGTGCCACACCGGGGAGCTGTTTTTT. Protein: CANGNARCHTGELFF.

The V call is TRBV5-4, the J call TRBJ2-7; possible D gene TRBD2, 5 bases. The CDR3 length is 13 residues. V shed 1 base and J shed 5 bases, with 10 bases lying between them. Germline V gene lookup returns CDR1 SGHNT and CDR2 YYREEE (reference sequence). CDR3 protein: CASSLPSFDEQYF. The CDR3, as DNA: TGTGCCAGCAGCTTGCCTAGCTTCGACGAGCAGTACTTC.

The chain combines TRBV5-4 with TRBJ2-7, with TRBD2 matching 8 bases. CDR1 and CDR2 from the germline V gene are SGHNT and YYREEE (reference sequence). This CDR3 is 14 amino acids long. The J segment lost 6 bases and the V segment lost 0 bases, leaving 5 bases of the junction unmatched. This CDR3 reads CASSLGSGIGEQYF. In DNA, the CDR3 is TGTGCCAGCAGCTTGGGTAGCGGGATAGGCGAGCAGTACTTC.

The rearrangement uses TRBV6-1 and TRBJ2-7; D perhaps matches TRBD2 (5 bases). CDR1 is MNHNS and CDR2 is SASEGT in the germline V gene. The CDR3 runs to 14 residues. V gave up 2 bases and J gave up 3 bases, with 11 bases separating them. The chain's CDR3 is CASSESAGGYEQYF. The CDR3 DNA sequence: TGTGCCAGCAGTGAATCCGCAGGAGGCTACGAGCAGTACTTC.

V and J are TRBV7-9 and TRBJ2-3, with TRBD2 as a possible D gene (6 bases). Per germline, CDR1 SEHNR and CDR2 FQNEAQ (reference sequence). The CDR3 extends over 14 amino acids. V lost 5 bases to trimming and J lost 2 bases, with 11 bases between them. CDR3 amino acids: CASSQGLHTDTQYF. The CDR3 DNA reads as TGTGCCAGCAGCCAGGGACTTCACACAGATACGCAGTATTTT.

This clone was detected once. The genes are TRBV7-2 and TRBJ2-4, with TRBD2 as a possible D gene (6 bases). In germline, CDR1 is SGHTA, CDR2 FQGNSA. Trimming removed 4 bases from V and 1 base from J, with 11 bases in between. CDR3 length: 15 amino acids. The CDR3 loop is CASSSERGAKNIQYF. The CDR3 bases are TGTGCCAGCAGCTCCGAACGGGGGGCCAAAAACATTCAGTACTTC. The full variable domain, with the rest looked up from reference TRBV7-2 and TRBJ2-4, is GAGVSQSPSNKVTEKGKDVELRCDPISGHTALYWYRQSLGQGLEFLIYFQGNSAPDKSGLPSDRFSAERTGGSVSTLTIQRTQQEDSAVYLCASSSERGAKNIQYFGAGTRLSVL.

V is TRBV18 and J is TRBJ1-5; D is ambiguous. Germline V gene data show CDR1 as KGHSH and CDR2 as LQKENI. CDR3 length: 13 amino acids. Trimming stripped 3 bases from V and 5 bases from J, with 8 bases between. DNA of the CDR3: TGTGCCAGCTCACCTACGAGGGATCAGCCCCAGCATTTT. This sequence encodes CASSPTRDQPQHF.

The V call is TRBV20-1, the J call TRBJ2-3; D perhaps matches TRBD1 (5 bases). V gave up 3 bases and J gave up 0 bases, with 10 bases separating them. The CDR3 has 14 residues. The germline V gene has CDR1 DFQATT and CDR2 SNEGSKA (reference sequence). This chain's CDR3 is CSASGRASTDTQYF. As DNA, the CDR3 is TGCAGTGCTAGTGGCAGGGCTAGCACAGATACGCAGTATTTT.

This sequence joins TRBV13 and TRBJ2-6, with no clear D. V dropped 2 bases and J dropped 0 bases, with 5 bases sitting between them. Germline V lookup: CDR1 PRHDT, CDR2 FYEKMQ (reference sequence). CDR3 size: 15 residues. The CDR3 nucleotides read TGTGCCAGCAGCTTAAGGAGCTCTGGGGCCAACGTCCTGACTTTC. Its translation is CASSLRSSGANVLTF.

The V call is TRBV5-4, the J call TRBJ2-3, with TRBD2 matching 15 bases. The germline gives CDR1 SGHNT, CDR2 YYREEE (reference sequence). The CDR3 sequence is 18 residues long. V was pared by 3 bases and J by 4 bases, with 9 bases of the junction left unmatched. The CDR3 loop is CASSSGTSGGMVADTQYF. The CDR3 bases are TGTGCCAGCAGCTCTGGGACTAGCGGGGGGATGGTCGCAGATACGCAGTATTTT.

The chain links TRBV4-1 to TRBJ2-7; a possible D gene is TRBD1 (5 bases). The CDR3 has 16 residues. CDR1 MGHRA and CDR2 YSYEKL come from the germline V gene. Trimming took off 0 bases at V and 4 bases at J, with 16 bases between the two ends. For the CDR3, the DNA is TGCGCCAGCAGCCAAGATAGGGGCAGGAACAAGTACGAGCAGTACTTC. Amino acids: CASSQDRGRNKYEQYF.

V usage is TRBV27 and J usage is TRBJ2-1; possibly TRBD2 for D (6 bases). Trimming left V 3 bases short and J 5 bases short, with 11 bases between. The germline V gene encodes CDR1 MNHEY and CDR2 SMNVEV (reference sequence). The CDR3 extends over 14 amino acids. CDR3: CASSLLSGHNEQFF. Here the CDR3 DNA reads TGTGCCAGCAGTTTGTTGAGCGGGCACAATGAGCAGTTCTTC.

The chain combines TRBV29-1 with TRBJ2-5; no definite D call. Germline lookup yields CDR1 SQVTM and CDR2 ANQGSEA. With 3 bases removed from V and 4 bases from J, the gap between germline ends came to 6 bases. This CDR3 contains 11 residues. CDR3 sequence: CSVDPGETQYF. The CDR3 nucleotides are TGCAGCGTTGACCCGGGAGAGACCCAGTACTTC.

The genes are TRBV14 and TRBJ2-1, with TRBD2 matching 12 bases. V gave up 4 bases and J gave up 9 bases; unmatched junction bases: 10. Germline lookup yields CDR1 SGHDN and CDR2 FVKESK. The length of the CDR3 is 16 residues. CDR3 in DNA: TGTGCCAGCAGCCTACATGTCCCACTAGCGGGAGGTGAGCAGTTCTTC. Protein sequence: CASSLHVPLAGGEQFF.

CDR3: CASSPTGGTYGYTF. In DNA form, the CDR3 reads TGTGCCAGCAGCCCGACAGGGGGCACCTATGGCTACACCTTC. V usage is TRBV5-4 and J usage is TRBJ1-2; 10 nucleotides match TRBD1. V trimming: 4 bases; J trimming: 4 bases; junction bases outside the gene matches: 4. Germline CDR1 and CDR2: SGHNT and YYREEE (reference sequence). This CDR3 region has 14 residues.

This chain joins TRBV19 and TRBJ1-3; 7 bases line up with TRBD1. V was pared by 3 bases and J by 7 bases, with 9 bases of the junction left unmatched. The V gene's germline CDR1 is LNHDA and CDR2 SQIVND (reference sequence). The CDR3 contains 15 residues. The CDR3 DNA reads TGTGCCAGTAGTATGGGCACTACAGGGGAGAACACCATATATTTT. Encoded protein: CASSMGTTGENTIYF.

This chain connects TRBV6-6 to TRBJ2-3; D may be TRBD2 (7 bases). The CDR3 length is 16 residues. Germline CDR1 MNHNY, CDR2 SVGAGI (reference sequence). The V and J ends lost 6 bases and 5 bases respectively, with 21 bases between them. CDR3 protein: CASSSVSTRGGDTQYF. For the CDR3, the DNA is TGTGCCAGCAGCTCGGTGTCGACGAGGGGGGGAGATACGCAGTATTTT.

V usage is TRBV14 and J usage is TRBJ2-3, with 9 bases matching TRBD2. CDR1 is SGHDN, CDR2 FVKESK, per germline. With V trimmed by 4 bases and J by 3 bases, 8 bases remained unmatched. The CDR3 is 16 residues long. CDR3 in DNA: TGTGCCAGCAGCCGTCACAGCGGGGGGTCGACAGATACGCAGTATTTT. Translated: CASSRHSGGSTDTQYF.

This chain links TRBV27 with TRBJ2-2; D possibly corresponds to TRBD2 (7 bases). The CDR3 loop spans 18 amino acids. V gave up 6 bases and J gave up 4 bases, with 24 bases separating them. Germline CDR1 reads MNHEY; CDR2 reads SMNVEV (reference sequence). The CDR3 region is CASRSQGFWAGATGELFF. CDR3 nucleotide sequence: TGTGCCAGCAGATCGCAGGGGTTTTGGGCGGGAGCCACCGGGGAGCTGTTTTTT.

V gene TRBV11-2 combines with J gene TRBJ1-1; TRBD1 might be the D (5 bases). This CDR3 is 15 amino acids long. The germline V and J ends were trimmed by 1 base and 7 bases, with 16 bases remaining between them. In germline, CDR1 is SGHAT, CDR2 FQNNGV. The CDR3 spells CASSLVDSKIDEAFF. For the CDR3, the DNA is TGTGCCAGCAGCTTAGTAGACAGTAAAATTGATGAAGCTTTCTTT.